This T cell receptor beta chain was captured in a study of T cell changes during pregnancy in multiple sclerosis. J was trimmed by 9 bases and V by 7 bases; bases with no gene match: 12. The CDR3 covers 14 residues. From germline, CDR1 is SNHLY and CDR2 FYNNEI. The table came from immunoSEQ multiplex PCR; TCRdb's copy has only in-frame clones and leaves some out. This table holds around 57,000 clones, about nine tenths found once. This clone came up once. Source: peripheral blood, taken in the first trimester of pregnancy. The chain recombines TRBV2 with TRBJ2-1, with TRBD2 matching over 7 bases. The clonotype comes from a female donor in good health, enrolled as a control in a pregnancy study. The CDR3 loop is CASNDGRLAFEQFF. CDR3 DNA sequence: TGTGCCAGCAACGATGGGAGACTAGCATTTGAGCAGTTCTTC. Variable domain in full (rest from reference TRBV2 and TRBJ2-1): EPEVTQTPSHQVTQMGQEVILRCVPISNHLYFYWYRQILGQKVEFLVSFYNNEISEKSEIFDDQFSVERPDGSNFTLKIRSTKLEDSAMYFCASNDGRLAFEQFFGPGTRLTVL.